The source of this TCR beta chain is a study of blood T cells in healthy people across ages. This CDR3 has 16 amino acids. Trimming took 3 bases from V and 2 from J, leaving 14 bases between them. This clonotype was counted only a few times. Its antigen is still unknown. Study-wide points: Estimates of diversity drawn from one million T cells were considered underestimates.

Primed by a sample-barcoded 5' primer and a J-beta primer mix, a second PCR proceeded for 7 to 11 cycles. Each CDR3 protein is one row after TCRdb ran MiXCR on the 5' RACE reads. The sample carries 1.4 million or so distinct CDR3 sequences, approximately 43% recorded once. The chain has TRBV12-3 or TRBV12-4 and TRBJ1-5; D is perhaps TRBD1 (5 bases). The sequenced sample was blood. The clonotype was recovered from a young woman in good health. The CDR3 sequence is CASSLAAGAGNQPQHF. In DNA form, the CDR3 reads TGTGCCAGCAGTTTGGCAGCCGGGGCGGGCAATCAGCCCCAGCATTTT.